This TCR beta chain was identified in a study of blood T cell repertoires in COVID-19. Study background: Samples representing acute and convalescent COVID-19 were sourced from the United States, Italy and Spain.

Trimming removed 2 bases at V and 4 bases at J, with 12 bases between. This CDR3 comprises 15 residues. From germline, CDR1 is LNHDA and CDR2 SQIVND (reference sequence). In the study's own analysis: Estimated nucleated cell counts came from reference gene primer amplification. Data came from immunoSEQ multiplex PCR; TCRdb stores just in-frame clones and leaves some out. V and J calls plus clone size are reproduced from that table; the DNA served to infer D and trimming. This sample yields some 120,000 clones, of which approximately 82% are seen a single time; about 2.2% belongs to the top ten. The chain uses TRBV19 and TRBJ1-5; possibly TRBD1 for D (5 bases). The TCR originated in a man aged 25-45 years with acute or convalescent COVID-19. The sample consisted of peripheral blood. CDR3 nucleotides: TGTGCCAGTAGTATACTCGACAGCGCTAATCAGCCCCAGCATTTT. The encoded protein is CASSILDSANQPQHF. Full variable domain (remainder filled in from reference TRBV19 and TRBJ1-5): DGGITQSPKYLFRKEGQNVTLSCEQNLNHDAMYWYRQDPGQGLRLIYYSQIVNDFQKGDIAEGYSVSREKKESFPLTVTSAQKNPTAFYLCASSILDSANQPQHFGDGTRLSIL.